This T cell receptor beta chain was captured in a study of PD-1 blockade in mismatch repair-deficient tumors. At the level of the study: Enrolled about 2012-2016, patients had progressing, pretreated mismatch repair-deficient cancers of 12 to 13 types.

Time point here: archival surgical resection tumor tissue. This clone was seen a handful of times. CDR1 is LNHDA, CDR2 SQIVND, per germline (reference sequence). The CDR3 covers 13 residues. V was trimmed by 3 bases and J by 4 bases, leaving 9 bases between them. The table came from immunoSEQ multiplex PCR; TCRdb's copy has only in-frame clones and leaves some out. This sample has about 810 clones; approximately 69% occur once, and the top ten carry under 14%. Source: primary tumor tissue, taken from a patient treated with pembrolizumab. This receptor was obtained from an adult with mismatch repair-deficient cancer. V gene TRBV19 combines with J gene TRBJ1-1; no reliable D call. The CDR3 DNA is TGTGCCAGTAGTATGGAGGGTTTCACTGAAGCTTTCTTT. Its translation is CASSMEGFTEAFF.